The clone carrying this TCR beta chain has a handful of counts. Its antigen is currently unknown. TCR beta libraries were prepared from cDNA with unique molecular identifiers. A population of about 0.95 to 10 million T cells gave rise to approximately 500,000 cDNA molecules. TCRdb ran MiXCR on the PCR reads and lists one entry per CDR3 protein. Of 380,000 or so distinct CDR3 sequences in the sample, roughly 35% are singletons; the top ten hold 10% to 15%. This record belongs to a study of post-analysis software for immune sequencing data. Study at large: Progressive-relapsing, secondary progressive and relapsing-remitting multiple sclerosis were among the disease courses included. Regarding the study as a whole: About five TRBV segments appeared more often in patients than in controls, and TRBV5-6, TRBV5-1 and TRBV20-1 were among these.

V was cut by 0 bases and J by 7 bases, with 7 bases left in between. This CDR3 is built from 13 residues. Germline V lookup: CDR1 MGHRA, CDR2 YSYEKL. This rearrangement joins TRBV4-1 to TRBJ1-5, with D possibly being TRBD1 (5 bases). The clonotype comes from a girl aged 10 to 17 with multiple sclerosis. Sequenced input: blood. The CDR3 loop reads CASSQDRAQPQHF. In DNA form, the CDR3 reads TGCGCCAGCAGCCAAGACAGGGCGCAGCCCCAGCATTTT.